One T cell receptor (beta chain) is described in this entry. No antigen is known for it. V lost 8 bases to trimming and J lost 9 bases, with 17 bases between them. The CDR3 totals 13 residues. CDR1 and CDR2 from the germline V gene are LNHDA and SQIVND (reference sequence). This sample is drawn from a study of cytomegalovirus exposure and HLA in healthy donors. PCR primers comprised 60 Vbeta and 13 Jbeta primers. Original handling: A later analysis counted 80 million or so unique TCR beta chains, some 11 million shared. Sequenced by immunoSEQ multiplex PCR; TCRdb stores in-frame clones only, minus some. The DNA gave D and trimming, while V, J and clone size come from that table. The sample lists under 150,000 clones; around three quarters were seen once. Overall study results and limits: TCR beta V- and J-gene trimming, according to a later analysis, was linked to a missense DCLRE1C variant. Most of the TCR beta V segments (in an earlier analysis) were productive either about 87% or about 30% of the time.

Sample: PBMCs. The clonotype originates from a woman between 40 and 55 years old in good health and CMV-seronegative. The chain links TRBV19 to TRBJ2-1, with D unresolved. This CDR3 reads CASSHPTFGEQFF. CDR3 bases: TGTGCCAGTTCCCACCCCACATTTGGTGAGCAGTTCTTC.